Presented here are 14 T cell receptor beta chains from one specimen sequenced in a study of cytomegalovirus exposure and HLA in healthy donors. PCR was performed using 60 Vbeta and 13 Jbeta primers. Measured with immunoSEQ multiplex PCR; TCRdb has only the in-frame clones, and not every one. The repertoire has roughly 120,000 clones, around 77% of them found once; the top ten carry roughly 5%. The source material was PBMCs. The receptors were gathered from a woman aged 25 to 45 in good health and CMV-seropositive.

This sequence joins TRBV5-1 and TRBJ2-6, with 11 bases lining up with TRBD2. The V and J ends lost 0 bases and 2 bases, in that order; junction bases with no gene match: 4. CDR3 length: 18 residues. Germline CDR1 and CDR2: SGHRS and YFSETQ. CDR3 loop: CASSLELAGGPGANVLTF. As DNA, the CDR3 is TGCGCCAGCAGCTTGGAGTTAGCGGGGGGGCCTGGGGCCAACGTCCTGACTTTC.

V gene TRBV9 combines with J gene TRBJ2-4, with 15 bases fitting TRBD2. J was trimmed by 8 bases and V by 3 bases; bases with no gene match: 6. This CDR3 comprises 16 residues. Germline CDR1 reads SGDLS; CDR2 reads YYNGEE. CDR3 protein: CASSEGLAGGPDIQYF. In DNA form, the CDR3 reads TGTGCCAGCAGCGAAGGACTAGCGGGGGGGCCGGACATTCAGTACTTC.

This clone came up a few times. This chain connects TRBV25-1 to TRBJ2-7; tentatively, D is TRBD2 (6 bases). V lost 5 bases to trimming and J lost 5 bases, with 13 bases between them. The length of the CDR3 is 13 residues. Germline V CDR1 and CDR2: MGHDK, SYGVNS. In nucleotides, the CDR3 is TGTGCCAGCAGTTTCGGGGGTTCGGACGAGCAGTACTTC. This codes for CASSFGGSDEQYF.

The chain uses TRBV19 and TRBJ2-2; D not resolved. Germline V gene sequence: CDR1 LNHDA, CDR2 SQIVND (reference sequence). The V end lost 4 bases, the J end lost 6 bases, and 6 bases lay between the germline ends. The CDR3 sequence is 12 residues long. The CDR3 DNA is TGTGCCAGTAGTACGGTTGCCGGGGAGCTGTTTTTT. Protein product: CASSTVAGELFF.

The chain couples TRBV6-5 to TRBJ2-1, with D possibly TRBD2 on 7 matching bases. The V end lost 11 bases, the J end lost 5 bases, and 10 bases lay between the germline ends. The germline V gene has CDR1 MNHEY and CDR2 SVGAGI. There are 11 residues in the CDR3. The chain's CDR3 is CAEGGDNEQFF. In DNA, the CDR3 is TGTGCCGAGGGGGGGGACAATGAGCAGTTCTTC.

The chain joins TRBV30 to TRBJ2-2, with D unclear. The CDR3 loop spans 11 amino acids. Trimming took 2 bases from V and 8 from J, leaving 6 bases between them. The V gene's germline CDR1 is GTSNPN and CDR2 SVGIG (reference sequence). The CDR3 protein is CAWSLVGELFF. The CDR3 DNA reads TGTGCCTGGAGTTTAGTAGGGGAGCTGTTTTTT.

The sample holds a few counts of this clone. The chain uses TRBV2 and TRBJ1-2; D might be TRBD1 (6 bases). The CDR3 spans 16 residues. The V and J ends lost 5 bases and 8 bases respectively, with 24 bases between them. CDR1 and CDR2 from the germline V gene are SNHLY and FYNNEI. DNA for the CDR3: TGTGCCAGCAGTCGTAACGGGGCAGGGGACACGAGCGGCTACACCTTC. Amino acids: CASSRNGAGDTSGYTF.

The rearrangement links TRBV18 to TRBJ2-5; D call uncertain. The J call may be wrong; the DNA end is better matched by TRBJ2-7. The CDR3 runs to 13 residues. Germline V gene sequence: CDR1 KGHSH, CDR2 LQKENI. As DNA, the CDR3 is TGTGCCAGCTCACTCAGCGAGCCCTACGAGCAGTACTTC. This codes for CASSLSEPYEQYF.

The sample holds one count of this clone. The chain is built from TRBV6-5 and TRBJ1-2; D not resolved. Deletions cut 1 base from V and 4 bases from J, with 10 bases between. There are 14 residues in the CDR3. Germline assignment: CDR1 MNHEY and CDR2 SVGAGI. CDR3 nucleotides: TGTGCCAGCAGTTACTTGAGGGCCGGCTATGGCTACACCTTC. Translating gives CASSYLRAGYGYTF.

This chain uses TRBV18 with TRBJ1-5, with 7 bases lining up with TRBD1. In germline, CDR1 is KGHSH, CDR2 LQKENI. V gave up 9 bases and J gave up 0 bases; unmatched junction bases: 5. The CDR3 sequence is 14 residues long. CDR3 nucleotide sequence: TGTGCCAGTTCGGGGACAGATAGCAATCAGCCCCAGCATTTT. Translated, it gives CASSGTDSNQPQHF.

The chain recombines TRBV25-1 with TRBJ2-1, with 7 bases aligning to TRBD2. The germline CDR1 and CDR2 sequences are MGHDK and SYGVNS. The ends lost 4 bases at V and 3 bases at J; junction bases unmatched: 3. This CDR3 is 14 amino acids long. CDR3 sequence: CASSGGRGYNEQFF. The CDR3, as DNA: TGTGCCAGCAGTGGGGGGAGGGGCTACAATGAGCAGTTCTTC.

This clone occurred once. The chain links TRBV10-3 to TRBJ1-1, with D perhaps TRBD1 (5 bases). V shed 3 bases and J shed 5 bases, with 22 bases lying between them. The CDR3 sequence is 17 residues long. Looked up from germline, CDR1 is ENHRY and CDR2 is SYGVKD. CDR3 region: CAISESNPSSKGTEAFF. The CDR3 DNA reads as TGTGCCATCAGTGAATCAAATCCGTCTTCCAAGGGGACTGAAGCTTTCTTT.

The chain combines TRBV7-8 with TRBJ2-1; D is ambiguous. Trimming left V 7 bases short and J 6 bases short, with 7 bases between. The V gene's germline CDR1 is SGHVS and CDR2 FQNEAQ. This CDR3 spans 11 amino acids. The CDR3 DNA sequence: TGTGCCAGCACCCTCTTCAATGAGCAGTTCTTC. It is translated as CASTLFNEQFF.

This clone was found once. The chain couples TRBV5-1 to TRBJ1-1; D possibly corresponds to TRBD1 (5 bases). The length of the CDR3 is 16 residues. V was trimmed by 1 base and J by 1 base, leaving 14 bases between them. Germline CDR1 is SGHRS and CDR2 is YFSETQ. CDR3 amino acids: CASSLQPSQGNTEAFF. CDR3 bases: TGCGCCAGCAGCTTGCAACCCTCCCAGGGGAACACTGAAGCTTTCTTT.